These 4 T cell receptor beta chains came from one sample sequenced in a study of blood T cell repertoires in COVID-19. The method was immunoSEQ multiplex PCR; TCRdb's version includes in-frame clones alone and lacks a portion of them. Of 230,000 or so clones listed, approximately 80% are singletons. Sequenced: peripheral blood. The receptors shown here come from a man in his thirties or forties with active or convalescent COVID-19.

The V gene is TRBV5-8, the J gene TRBJ1-1; D may be TRBD1 (6 bases). V was cut by 1 base and J by 2 bases, with 15 bases left in between. The CDR3 has 16 residues. The germline gives CDR1 SGHTS, CDR2 YDEGEE. CDR3 amino acids: CASSLWVGAINTEAFF. The CDR3 DNA sequence: TGTGCCAGCAGCTTGTGGGTGGGGGCGATAAACACTGAAGCTTTCTTT. Using reference TRBV5-8 and TRBJ1-1 for the parts outside the CDR3, the full variable domain is EAGVTQSPTHLIKTRGQQATLRCSPISGHTSVYWYQQALGLGLQFLLWYDEGEERNRGNFPPRFSGRQFPNYSSELNVNALELEDSALYLCASSLWVGAINTEAFFGQGTRLTVV.

The chain has TRBV12-3 or TRBV12-4 and TRBJ2-2; no definite D call. Trimming pared 3 bases from V and 4 bases from J, leaving 6 bases between. The CDR3 sequence is 13 residues long. CDR3 in amino acids: CASSLWSTGELFF. Here the CDR3 DNA reads TGTGCCAGCAGTTTGTGGAGCACCGGGGAGCTGTTTTTT.

The chain couples TRBV6-6 to TRBJ1-3, with TRBD1 matching over 7 bases. The V gene's germline CDR1 is MNHNY and CDR2 SVGAGI (reference sequence). CDR3 length: 13 amino acids. Trimming cost V 8 bases and J 7 bases; bases outside gene matches: 8. The CDR3 sequence is CASSQGMINTIYF. CDR3 in DNA: TGTGCCAGCTCACAGGGGATGATCAACACCATATATTTT.

The rearrangement joins TRBV11-2 to TRBJ1-2; TRBD1 matches 10 bases. From germline, CDR1 is SGHAT and CDR2 FQNNGV. The CDR3 loop spans 17 amino acids. Germline trimming cut 0 bases from V and 2 bases from J; bases unmatched to any gene: 6. CDR3 DNA sequence: TGTGCCAGCAGCTTAGATTATGACAGGGGGCACAACTATGGCTACACCTTC. This translates into CASSLDYDRGHNYGYTF. The entire variable domain, with the rest obtained from reference TRBV11-2 and TRBJ1-2, is as follows: EAGVAQSPRYKIIEKRQSVAFWCNPISGHATLYWYQQILGQGPKLLIQFQNNGVVDDSQLPKDRFSAERLKGVDSTLKIQPAKLEDSAVYLCASSLDYDRGHNYGYTFGSGTRLTVV.